Following are 11 T cell receptor beta chains from one sample sequenced in a study of OX40 agonist ivuxolimab in advanced cancers. Clones were sequenced by immunoSEQ multiplex PCR, and TCRdb holds only the in-frame ones, with some missing. In the table there are about 48,000 clones, around 91% of which are singletons. The specimen comprised CD4+ or CD8+ T cells sorted from blood, sampled in a trial of the OX40 agonist ivuxolimab. These receptors were taken from an adult with an advanced solid tumor such as melanoma, head and neck, liver or kidney cancer.

The chain links TRBV19 to TRBJ1-5; tentative D call: TRBD1 (5 bases). Deletions cut 1 base from V and 6 bases from J, with 10 bases between. The CDR3 loop spans 14 amino acids. The germline CDR1 and CDR2 sequences are LNHDA and SQIVND (reference sequence). CDR3: CASSIGGDGQPQHF. The DNA for the CDR3 is TGTGCCAGTAGTATAGGGGGCGATGGTCAGCCCCAGCATTTT.

The V and J genes are TRBV20-1 and TRBJ2-3, with a weak D call TRBD1 (6 bases). The germline V and J ends were trimmed by 6 bases and 8 bases, with 12 bases remaining between them. Germline V gene sequence: CDR1 DFQATT, CDR2 SNEGSKA (reference sequence). The CDR3 sequence is 11 residues long. In DNA, the CDR3 is TGCAGTGCCCAGGGCAGGGGTACGCAGTATTTT. Amino acids: CSAQGRGTQYF.

The V gene is TRBV11-2, the J gene TRBJ1-2; TRBD1 matches 10 bases. Germline V lookup: CDR1 SGHAT, CDR2 FQNNGV. The V and J ends lost 1 base and 7 bases, in that order; junction bases with no gene match: 3. CDR3 size: 14 residues. CDR3 sequence: CASSLGTGGRGYTF. CDR3 nucleotide sequence: TGTGCCAGCAGCTTAGGGACAGGGGGACGTGGCTACACCTTC.

In its sample, this clone was seen a few times. The V and J genes are TRBV6-6 and TRBJ1-2, with D possibly TRBD1 on 5 matching bases. The germline V gene encodes CDR1 MNHNY and CDR2 SVGAGI (reference sequence). This CDR3 has 15 residues. V was pared by 2 bases and J by 6 bases, with 16 bases between. This CDR3 reads CASSYPGGQANGYTF. CDR3 nucleotides: TGTGCCAGCAGTTACCCGGGGGGTCAGGCGAATGGCTACACCTTC.

This clone has a single count. The J gene is TRBJ1-4, the V gene TRBV4-1, with 10 nucleotides matching TRBD1. The CDR3 has 15 amino acids. With V trimmed by 5 bases and J by 7 bases, 7 bases remained unmatched. Germline V CDR1 and CDR2: MGHRA, YSYEKL. CDR3 protein: CASSTQDRGSEKLFF. CDR3 sequence (DNA): TGCGCCAGCAGCACACAGGACAGGGGGTCTGAAAAACTGTTTTTT.

CDR3 residues: CASSRMSGYQETQYF. In nucleotides, the CDR3 is TGTGCCAGCAGCCGCATGTCCGGATATCAAGAGACCCAGTACTTC. The chain links TRBV7-9 to TRBJ2-5; D is ambiguous. The V gene's germline CDR1 is SEHNR and CDR2 FQNEAQ (reference sequence). V lost 5 bases and J lost 2, with 15 bases in between. The CDR3 is 15 residues long.

The chain uses TRBV5-1 and TRBJ2-5, with D perhaps TRBD1 (5 bases). The CDR3 is made up of 16 amino acids. CDR1 is SGHRS, CDR2 YFSETQ, per germline. V was clipped by 4 bases and J by 5 bases, with 21 bases between them. CDR3 coding DNA: TGCGCCAGCAGCACCACAGGTGGCCTACGGTTGGAGACCCAGTACTTC. Its translation: CASSTTGGLRLETQYF.

The rearrangement links TRBV19 to TRBJ2-2, with unresolved D. The CDR3 is 14 residues long. The ends were cut back, 5 bases at V and 3 bases at J, with 10 bases in the middle. Germline assignment: CDR1 LNHDA and CDR2 SQIVND (reference sequence). The CDR3 DNA reads TGTGCCAGTAGTTCAGACATCGACACCGGGGAGCTGTTTTTT. This encodes CASSSDIDTGELFF.

The V and J genes are TRBV5-5 and TRBJ1-2, with 8 nucleotides matching TRBD1. V lost 2 bases to trimming and J lost 4 bases; unmatched junction nucleotides: 10. Germline values: CDR1 SGHKS, CDR2 YYEKEE (reference sequence). The CDR3 totals 16 residues. CDR3 coding DNA: TGTGCCAGCAGCTTTGGACAGGGAGAGGTTCTCTATGGCTACACCTTC. Translated, it gives CASSFGQGEVLYGYTF.

About this clone: Mismatch with germline at one junction end may stem from a read error. The chain links TRBV10-3 to TRBJ1-1; weak D call: TRBD1 (5 bases). From germline, CDR1 is ENHRY and CDR2 SYGVKD. The CDR3 consists of 12 residues. CDR3 amino acids: CAISDGPGGILF. The CDR3 DNA sequence: TGTGCCATCAGTGATGGACCGGGGGGAATTCTCTTT.

The chain uses TRBV20-1 and TRBJ2-3, with 9 nucleotides matching TRBD2. J was trimmed by 9 bases and V by 5 bases; bases with no gene match: 3. CDR3 length equals 11 residues. The germline V gene encodes CDR1 DFQATT and CDR2 SNEGSKA (reference sequence). The CDR3 here is CSALLAGTQYF. The CDR3 DNA follows: TGCAGTGCTTTACTAGCGGGCACGCAGTATTTT.